This TCR beta chain was documented in a study of T cell responses to AZD1222 COVID-19 vaccine. Study findings and constraints: Clonal diversity was possibly underestimated, and white British individuals and females predominated among donors. Reportedly, nearly half the spike-specific TCRs target unmutated variant regions.

As regards this clone: Antigen specificity is unknown.

Data came from immunoSEQ multiplex PCR; TCRdb stores just in-frame clones and leaves some out. The sample holds almost 55,000 clones, under 90% seen once. Germline CDR1 reads SGHDT; CDR2 reads YYEEEE. The J segment lost 7 bases and the V segment lost 2 bases, leaving 14 bases of the junction unmatched. The CDR3 loop spans 18 amino acids. This clonotype was sampled from an adult in good health. The chain is built from TRBV5-6 and TRBJ2-1; 11 bases align to TRBD2. The sequenced sample was peripheral blood, obtained on day 0 of AZD1222 vaccination. CDR3 sequence (DNA): TGTGCCAGCAGCTTCGGTAGCGGGAGGGCCATCGGGGAGAATGAGCAGTTCTTC. Translated, it gives CASSFGSGRAIGENEQFF.